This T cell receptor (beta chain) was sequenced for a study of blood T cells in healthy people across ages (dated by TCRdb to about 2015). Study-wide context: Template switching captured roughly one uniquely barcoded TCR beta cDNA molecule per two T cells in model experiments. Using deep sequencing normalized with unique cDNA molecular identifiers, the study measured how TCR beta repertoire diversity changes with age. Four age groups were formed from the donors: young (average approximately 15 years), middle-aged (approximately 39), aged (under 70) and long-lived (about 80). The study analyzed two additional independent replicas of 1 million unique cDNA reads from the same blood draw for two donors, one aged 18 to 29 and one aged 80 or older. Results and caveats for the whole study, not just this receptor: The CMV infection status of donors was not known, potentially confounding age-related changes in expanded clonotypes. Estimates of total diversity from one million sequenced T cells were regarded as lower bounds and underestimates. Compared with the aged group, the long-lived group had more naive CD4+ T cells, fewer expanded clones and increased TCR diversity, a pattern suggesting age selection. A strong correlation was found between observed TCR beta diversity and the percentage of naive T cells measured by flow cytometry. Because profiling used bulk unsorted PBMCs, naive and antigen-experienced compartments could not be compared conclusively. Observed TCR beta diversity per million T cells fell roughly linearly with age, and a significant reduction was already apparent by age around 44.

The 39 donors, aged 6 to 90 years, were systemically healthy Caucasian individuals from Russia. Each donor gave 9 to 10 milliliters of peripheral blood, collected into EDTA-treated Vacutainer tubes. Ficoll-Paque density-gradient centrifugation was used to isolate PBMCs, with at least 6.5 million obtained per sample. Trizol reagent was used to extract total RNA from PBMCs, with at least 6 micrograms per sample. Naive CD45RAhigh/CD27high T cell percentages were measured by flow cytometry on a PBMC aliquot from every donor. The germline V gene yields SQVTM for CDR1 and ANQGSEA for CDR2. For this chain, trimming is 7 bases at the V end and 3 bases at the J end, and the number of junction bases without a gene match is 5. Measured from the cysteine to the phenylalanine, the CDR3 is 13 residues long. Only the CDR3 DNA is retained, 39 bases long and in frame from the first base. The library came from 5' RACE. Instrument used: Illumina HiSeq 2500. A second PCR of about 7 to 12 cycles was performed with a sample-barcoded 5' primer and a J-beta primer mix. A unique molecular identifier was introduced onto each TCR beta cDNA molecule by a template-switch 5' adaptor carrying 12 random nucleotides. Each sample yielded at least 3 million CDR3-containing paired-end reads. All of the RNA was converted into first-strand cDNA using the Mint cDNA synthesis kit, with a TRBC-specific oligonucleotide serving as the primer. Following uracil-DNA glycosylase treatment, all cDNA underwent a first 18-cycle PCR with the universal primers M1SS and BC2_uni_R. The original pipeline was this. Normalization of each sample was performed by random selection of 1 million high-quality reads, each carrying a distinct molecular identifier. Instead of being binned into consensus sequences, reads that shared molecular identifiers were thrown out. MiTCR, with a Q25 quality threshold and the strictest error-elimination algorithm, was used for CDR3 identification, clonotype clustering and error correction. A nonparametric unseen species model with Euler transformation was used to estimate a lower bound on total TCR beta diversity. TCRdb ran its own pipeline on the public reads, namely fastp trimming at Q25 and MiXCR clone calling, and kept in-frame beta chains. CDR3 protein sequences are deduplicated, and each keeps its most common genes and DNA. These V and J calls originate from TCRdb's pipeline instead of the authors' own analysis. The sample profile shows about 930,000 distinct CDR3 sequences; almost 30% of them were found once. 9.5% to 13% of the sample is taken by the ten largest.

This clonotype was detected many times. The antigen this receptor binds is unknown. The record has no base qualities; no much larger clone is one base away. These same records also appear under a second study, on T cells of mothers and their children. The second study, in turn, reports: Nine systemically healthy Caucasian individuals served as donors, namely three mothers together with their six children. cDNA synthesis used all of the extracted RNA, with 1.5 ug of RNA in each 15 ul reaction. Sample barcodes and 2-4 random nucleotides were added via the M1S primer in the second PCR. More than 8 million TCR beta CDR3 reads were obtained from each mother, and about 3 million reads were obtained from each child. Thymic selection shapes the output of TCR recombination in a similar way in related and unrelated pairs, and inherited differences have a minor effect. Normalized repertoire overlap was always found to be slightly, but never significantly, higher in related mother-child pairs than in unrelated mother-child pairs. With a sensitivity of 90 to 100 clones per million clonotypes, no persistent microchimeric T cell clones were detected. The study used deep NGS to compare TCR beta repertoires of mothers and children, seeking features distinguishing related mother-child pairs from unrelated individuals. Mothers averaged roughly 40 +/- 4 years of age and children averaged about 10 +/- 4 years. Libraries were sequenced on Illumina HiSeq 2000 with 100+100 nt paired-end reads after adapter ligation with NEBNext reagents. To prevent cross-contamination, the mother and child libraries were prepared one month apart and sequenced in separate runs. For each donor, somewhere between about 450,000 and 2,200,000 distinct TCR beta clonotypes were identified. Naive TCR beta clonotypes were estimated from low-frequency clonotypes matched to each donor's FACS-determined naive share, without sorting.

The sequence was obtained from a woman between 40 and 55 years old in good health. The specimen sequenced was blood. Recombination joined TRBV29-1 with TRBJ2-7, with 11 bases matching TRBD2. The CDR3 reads CSAGTSGNYEQYF. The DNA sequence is TGCAGCGCTGGGACTAGCGGAAACTACGAGCAGTACTTC.